The clone carrying this T cell receptor beta chain was observed many times. No antigen is known for it. These data originate in a study of T-cell memory formation after mild COVID-19. The ends lost 0 bases at V and 5 bases at J; junction bases unmatched: 3. CDR1 and CDR2 from the germline V gene are SEHNR and FQNEAQ (reference sequence). This CDR3 is built from 14 residues. Study results and caveats: CD4+ clones that contracted lay mainly in CM and EM; CD8+ ones lay in EMRA.

5'RACE primed at constant segments yielded TCR alpha and TCR beta cDNA libraries bearing sample barcodes and UMIs. MiXCR was run by TCRdb on the 5' RACE reads, yielding one entry per CDR3 protein. The sample has approximately 150,000 distinct CDR3 sequences, approximately 5.7% seen once. The sequence was obtained from an adult woman who had mild COVID-19 (a few samples of this study predate the infection). Cell type and time point are not known. Material for sequencing was PBMCs or a T cell subset sorted from them (not recorded which). This chain links TRBV7-9 with TRBJ1-1, with 7 bases aligning to TRBD1. The DNA of the CDR3 is TGTGCCAGCAGCTTAGCAGGGGGCGCTACTGAAGCTTTCTTT. This translates into CASSLAGGATEAFF. The whole variable domain, filled in from reference TRBV7-9 and TRBJ1-1, reads DTGVSQNPRHKITKRGQNVTFRCDPISEHNRLYWYRQTLGQGPEFLTYFQNEAQLEKSRLLSDRFSAERPKGSFSTLEIQRTEQGDSAMYLCASSLAGGATEAFFGQGTRLTVV.